Presented here are 15 T cell receptor beta chains from one specimen sequenced in a study of cytomegalovirus exposure and HLA in healthy donors. The PCR employed 60 Vbeta primers together with 13 Jbeta primers. Profiling relied on immunoSEQ multiplex PCR, and the TCRdb table lists in-frame clones only, not all of them. This sample carries some 120,000 clones, 84% of them seen once, and the ten largest clones take approximately 3%. Sequences were obtained from PBMCs. Receptor source: a woman aged 18 to 35 in good health and CMV-seropositive.

As to this clone: Different DNA sequences within this sample yield the same CDR3. The chain employs TRBV5-1 and TRBJ2-5; 9 bases match TRBD1. This CDR3 is built from 15 residues. With V trimmed by 4 bases and J by 0 bases, 4 bases remained unmatched. Germline values: CDR1 SGHRS, CDR2 YFSETQ. The CDR3 DNA follows: TGCGCCAGCAGCCTCGGGGACAGGGACCAAGAGACCCAGTACTTC. This codes for CASSLGDRDQETQYF.

The chain links TRBV7-2 to TRBJ2-7, with 8 bases identical to TRBD2. Germline V lookup: CDR1 SGHTA, CDR2 FQGNSA. This CDR3 comprises 15 residues. J gave up 0 bases and V 1 base, and 2 bases lay outside the gene matches. The CDR3, as DNA: TGTGCCAGCAGCTTAGTAGCGGGGTCCTCCTACGAGCAGTACTTC. Encoded protein: CASSLVAGSSYEQYF.

In regard to this clone: The junction and the germline gene differ at one end; a read error may be behind it. This rearrangement joins TRBV7-9 to TRBJ1-2; D is undetermined. The CDR3 has 18 amino acids. In germline, CDR1 is SEHNR, CDR2 FQNEAQ (reference sequence). DNA for the CDR3: TGTTCCAGCAGCTTAGAACTAGTGGGTCAATTATCGGACTATGGCTACACCTTC. This sequence encodes CSSSLELVGQLSDYGYTF.

The chain couples TRBV5-4 to TRBJ2-7; TRBD1 might be the D (6 bases). Germline CDR1 is SGHNT and CDR2 is YYREEE (reference sequence). The ends were cut back, 5 bases at V and 0 bases at J, with 12 bases in the middle. The CDR3 is 14 residues long. CDR3 bases: TGTGCCAGCAGTGCGGACAGAAGCTCCTACGAGCAGTACTTC. Its protein is CASSADRSSYEQYF.

The rearrangement joins TRBV7-9 to TRBJ2-5; D is undetermined. The tail of the sequence fits TRBJ2-7 better, so the J call may be wrong. The CDR3 runs 13 residues. Germline lookup yields CDR1 SEHNR and CDR2 FQNEAQ (reference sequence). CDR3 nucleotides: TGTGCCAGCAGCTTAGCGGGCTCCTACGAGCAGTACTTC. Amino acid sequence: CASSLAGSYEQYF.

The chain combines TRBV7-6 with TRBJ2-4; 11 bases align to TRBD2. V was clipped by 5 bases and J by 7 bases; unmatched bases: 7. Per germline, CDR1 SGHVS and CDR2 FNYEAQ. This CDR3 has 15 amino acids. The CDR3 coding sequence is TGTGCCAGCAGCCCCCTTAGCGGGGGGGCGAACATTCAGTACTTC. Translated: CASSPLSGGANIQYF.

This chain uses TRBV4-1 with TRBJ1-6; D gene ambiguous. Per germline, CDR1 MGHRA and CDR2 YSYEKL. Trimming removed 1 base at V and 0 bases at J, with 10 bases between. The CDR3 contains 17 residues. The CDR3 bases are TGCGCCAGCAGCCAAGGGGCCGTATTCTCCTATAATTCACCCCTCCACTTT. It specifies CASSQGAVFSYNSPLHF.

V and J are TRBV5-5 and TRBJ1-2; the match to TRBD1 covers 9 bases. V lost 0 bases, J lost 7 bases, and 7 bases stayed unmatched. Looked up from germline, CDR1 is SGHKS and CDR2 is YYEKEE (reference sequence). This CDR3 spans 15 amino acids. CDR3 protein: CASSLAGQGFGGYTF. The CDR3 DNA reads TGTGCCAGCAGCTTGGCGGGACAGGGCTTTGGTGGCTACACCTTC.

V gene TRBV7-8 combines with J gene TRBJ2-5; 10 nucleotides line up with TRBD1. The CDR3 is 16 residues long. Germline V gene lookup returns CDR1 SGHVS and CDR2 FQNEAQ. V lost 2 bases to trimming and J lost 5 bases; unmatched junction nucleotides: 8. The CDR3 loop reads CASSLRDRGGRETQYF. The DNA for the CDR3 is TGTGCCAGCAGCTTAAGGGACAGGGGAGGGAGGGAGACCCAGTACTTC.

V is TRBV4-1 and J is TRBJ2-2; no definite D call. V lost 0 bases to trimming and J lost 0 bases, with 11 bases between them. The CDR3 is 17 amino acids. In germline, CDR1 is MGHRA, CDR2 YSYEKL. The CDR3 sequence is CASSQESEAANTGELFF. The CDR3 bases are TGCGCCAGCAGCCAAGAAAGTGAGGCGGCGAACACCGGGGAGCTGTTTTTT.

With respect to this clone: Mismatch with germline at one junction end may stem from a read error. The gene calls are TRBV7-9 and TRBJ2-1; 10 nucleotides match TRBD2. The V gene's germline CDR1 is SEHNR and CDR2 FQNEAQ (reference sequence). The CDR3 runs to 14 residues. DNA for the CDR3: TGTTCCAGCAGCTTCAGCGGGGGGGTAGTTGAGCAGTTCTTC. This sequence encodes CSSSFSGGVVEQFF.

The genes are TRBV5-8 and TRBJ2-2, with TRBD2 identical over 7 bases. Germline V CDR1 and CDR2: SGHTS, YDEGEE. With V trimmed by 1 base and J by 6 bases, 9 bases remained unmatched. The CDR3 totals 16 residues. CDR3 residues: CASSLSNSGAAGELFF. In DNA form, the CDR3 reads TGTGCCAGCAGCTTGTCGAACAGCGGGGCTGCCGGGGAGCTGTTTTTT.

The chain couples TRBV7-3 to TRBJ2-3; D might be TRBD2 (5 bases). CDR3 size: 14 residues. Trimming took 5 bases from V and 0 from J, leaving 9 bases between them. Looked up from germline, CDR1 is SGHTA and CDR2 is FQGTGA. The CDR3 DNA follows: TGTGCCAGCAGCGATTCGGGGAGCACAGATACGCAGTATTTT. This encodes CASSDSGSTDTQYF.

The chain links TRBV29-1 to TRBJ1-5; 7 positions match TRBD1. With V trimmed by 6 bases and J by 4 bases, 6 bases remained unmatched. The V gene's germline CDR1 is SQVTM and CDR2 ANQGSEA. This CDR3 is built from 13 residues. CDR3 protein: CSVGDSPNQPQHF. CDR3 in DNA: TGCAGCGTGGGGGACAGCCCTAATCAGCCCCAGCATTTT.

The chain joins TRBV6-1 to TRBJ1-5; TRBD1 aligns across 8 bases. The germline CDR1 and CDR2 sequences are MNHNS and SASEGT. This CDR3 spans 17 amino acids. Losses at the gene ends were 3 bases for V and 3 bases for J; bases not matched to a gene: 10. CDR3 coding DNA: TGTGCCAGCAGTGACACACGGACAGGGAGGGTCAATCAGCCCCAGCATTTT. As protein: CASSDTRTGRVNQPQHF.